This T cell receptor beta chain is drawn from a study of blood T cell repertoires in COVID-19. The wider study: The study drew acute and convalescent COVID-19 samples from the United States, Italy and Spain. Sample material is recorded as cDNA or gDNA derived from T cells, B-cell-depleted T cells, or PBMCs.

How the authors handled the data: Amplification of reference gene primers provided the estimated nucleated cell counts. Profiled with immunoSEQ multiplex PCR; TCRdb holds only in-frame clones, not every one. Clone size and V and J calls were adopted from that table, with D and trimming inferred from the DNA. The sample has 95,000 to 150,000 clones, around 82% seen once. With V trimmed by 3 bases and J by 5 bases, 6 bases remained unmatched. Germline V gene data show CDR1 as SGHRS and CDR2 as YFSETQ. The CDR3 is 14 amino acids. What was sequenced was peripheral blood. This chain links TRBV5-1 with TRBJ2-7, with 9 bases that match TRBD1. The receptor comes from a human donor in a cohort sampled during active COVID-19. In DNA form, the CDR3 reads TGCGCCAGCAGCTCGGGGACAGGGATAGACGAGCAGTACTTC. Amino acids: CASSSGTGIDEQYF.